These T cell receptor beta chains were read from a single sample in a study of blood T cell repertoires in COVID-19. Profiled with immunoSEQ multiplex PCR; TCRdb holds only in-frame clones, not every one. Counted here are 370,000 or so clones, over 75% occurring once; the ten biggest clones make up 1% to 1.5%. The material sequenced was PBMCs or T cells enriched from blood (not recorded which). The source of these receptors is a man between 25 and 39 years old who had recovered from COVID-19. Each CDR3 is given with its conserved first and last residue. The order of the fields is V gene, D gene, clone size, J gene, CDR3 DNA, CDR3 protein. A D gene is named only where the DNA matches it firmly. Clone size is given for some rows only: seen once, a few or many times, or a class if the clone is expanded.

TRBV5-1	NA	NA	TRBJ2-5	TGCGCCAGCAGCGGAGGGTACCAAGAGACCCAGTACTTC	CASSGGYQETQYF
TRBV18	NA	NA	TRBJ2-5	TGTGCCAGCTCACCATCGCAAGAGACCCAGTACTTC	CASSPSQETQYF
TRBV7-9	NA	once	TRBJ1-1	TGTGCCAGCAGCCAGTACACTGAAGCTTTCTTT	CASSQYTEAFF
TRBV5-1	TRBD1	NA	TRBJ2-7	TGCGCCAGCAGCAGTCTGACAGGGGGTACGTACGAGCAGTACTTC	CASSSLTGGTYEQYF
TRBV7-9	NA	NA	TRBJ1-2	TGTGCCAGCAGCTTAGCGGGAGACTATGGCTACACCTTC	CASSLAGDYGYTF
TRBV5-1	TRBD1	NA	TRBJ2-7	TGCGCCAGCAGCTTGGTACAGGGGGCGGGCGAGCAGTACTTC	CASSLVQGAGEQYF
TRBV7-2	TRBD1	NA	TRBJ1-2	TGTGCCAGCAGCTACCTTGGACAGGAGACTGCGGACTACACCTTC	CASSYLGQETADYTF
TRBV27	NA	NA	TRBJ1-4	TGTGCCAGCGCAATAACCCCGGGGGGGGGATGGAATGAAAAACTGTTTTTT	CASAITPGGGWNEKLFF
TRBV5-1	TRBD1	NA	TRBJ1-5	TGCGCCAGCAGCTTGGGAGACAGGGAAAGCAATCAGCCCCAGCATTTT	CASSLGDRESNQPQHF
TRBV7-2	NA	NA	TRBJ1-5	TGTGCCAGCAGCTTAGGTCCAGGGGTCGATCAGCCCCAGCATTTT	CASSLGPGVDQPQHF
TRBV4-2	TRBD2	NA	TRBJ2-3	TGTGCCAGCAGCCCTTTTACTAGCGGGGGAGGAGATACGCAGTATTTT	CASSPFTSGGGDTQYF
TRBV7-2	NA	NA	TRBJ2-3	TGTGCCAGCAGCGTGGGGACACTTTCAAGCGATACGCAGTATTTT	CASSVGTLSSDTQYF
TRBV7-6	NA	once	TRBJ2-5	TGTGCCAGCAGCTTAGTTAGTCCAGGCACTGGGGAGACCCAGTACTTC	CASSLVSPGTGETQYF
TRBV20-1	NA	NA	TRBJ1-2	TGCAGTGCTAGTTACGATCTGAGTAGAGCTAACTATGGCTACACCTTC	CSASYDLSRANYGYTF
TRBV7-2	NA	NA	TRBJ1-2	TGTGCCAGCAGCTTAACGACAGACTATGGCTACACCTTC	CASSLTTDYGYTF
TRBV9	NA	many	TRBJ1-2	TGTGCCAGCTCCATAGACAGATATGGCTACACCTTC	CASSIDRYGYTF
TRBV5-1	TRBD2	NA	TRBJ2-1	TGCGCCACCGGCGGGACTAGCGGGATCCCGGGTGAGCAGTTCTTC	CATGGTSGIPGEQFF
TRBV10-1	NA	NA	TRBJ2-3	TGCGCCAGCCGGGGGGCCCCCACAGATACGCAGTATTTT	CASRGAPTDTQYF
TRBV7-9	NA	few	TRBJ1-2	TGTGCCAGCAGCGGAGGTTACCGCAGCGGCTACACCTTC	CASSGGYRSGYTF
TRBV19	NA	NA	TRBJ1-5	TGTGCCAGTAGGATAGCAGATCAGCCCCAGCATTTT	CASRIADQPQHF
TRBV5-8	TRBD1	once	TRBJ2-1	TGTGCCAGCAGTCACGGACAGGCGCCCTCCTACAATGAGCAGTTCTTC	CASSHGQAPSYNEQFF
TRBV6-1	NA	NA	TRBJ2-3	TGTGCCAGCAGTGAAATGGTGGGCACCCCTAGCACAGATACGCAGTATTTT	CASSEMVGTPSTDTQYF
TRBV12-3/TRBV12-4	NA	few	TRBJ2-1	TGTGCCAGCAGTAACTACGGGGTGGCGTTCTTC	CASSNYGVAFF
TRBV18	TRBD2	NA	TRBJ2-3	TGTGCCAGCTCACCACGTCTAGCGGGGACAACAGATACGCAGTATTTT	CASSPRLAGTTDTQYF
TRBV3-1/TRBV3-2	NA	NA	TRBJ1-4	TGTGCCAGCAGCCCCCTCCCCTGGGGGGCGGGGGTCGAAAAACTGTTTTTT	CASSPLPWGAGVEKLFF
TRBV30	TRBD1	NA	TRBJ1-1	TGTGCCTGGAGGAGGGACAGGGGGCGAATTGGAGCTTTCTTT	CAWRRDRGRIGAFF
TRBV9	NA	NA	TRBJ2-2	TGTGCCAGCAGCGTAGCTGGGGCGATAACCGGGGAGCTGTTTTTT	CASSVAGAITGELFF
TRBV7-9	NA	NA	TRBJ1-2	TGTGCCAGCGAGGCGGGGCACCGATACTATGGCTACACCTTC	CASEAGHRYYGYTF